The 22 T cell receptor beta chains presented below share a single source sample, sequenced in a study of T cell clonality in common variable immunodeficiency. Study-level findings and limits: In common variable immunodeficiency, TCR beta chains reportedly carried fewer deletions and N-nucleotide insertions.

Using immunoSEQ multiplex PCR, the repertoire was profiled, and TCRdb retains in-frame clones only, with some absent. Singletons are absent from the sample, which has about 32,000 clones. Their antigens remain unidentified. The sequenced material came from peripheral blood mononuclear cells. The receptors come from a human donor with common variable immunodeficiency.

Points on this clone: One end of the junction varies from germline; a read error may be responsible. The read ends 3 residues before the CDR3 terminus; that terminus is restored from the germline J gene. The rearrangement joins TRBV2 to TRBJ2-5, with D hard to call. In germline, CDR1 is SNHLY, CDR2 FYNNEI. This CDR3 contains 14 residues. CDR3 region: CASSEDHYHETQYF. CDR3 DNA (partial): TGTGCCAGCAGTGAAGACCACTACCATGAGACC.

For this clone: The CDR3 goes on 3 residues after the read ends, and that part is filled in from the germline J gene. The chain is built from TRBV30 and TRBJ2-2; tentative D call: TRBD1 (7 bases). Germline CDR1 GTSNPN, CDR2 SVGIG (reference sequence). The CDR3 has 13 amino acids. With 5 bases removed from V and 9 bases from J, the gap between germline ends came to 16 bases. Partial CDR3 DNA: TGTGCCTGGGAGAGGCAGGGGGGCCGGGAG. As protein: CAWERQGGRE. Given in full, the CDR3 is CAWERQGGRELFF.

For this clone: The read ends 3 residues shy of where the CDR3 ends; the end is completed using the germline J gene. V gene TRBV7-2 combines with J gene TRBJ2-2; TRBD1 matches at 7 bases. Looked up from germline, CDR1 is SGHTA and CDR2 is FQGNSA. Trimming took 5 bases from V and 10 from J; bases not matched to a gene: 7. This CDR3 is 13 amino acids long. The CDR3 loop is CASSRQTGLELFF. The CDR3 DNA, read in part, is TGTGCCAGCAGCCGACAGACAGGGTTGGAG.

Comments on this clone: The read falls 3 residues short of the CDR3 end, and the missing part is taken from the germline J gene. The rearrangement links TRBV20-1 to TRBJ2-7; a weak D match, TRBD2 (6 bases). Per the germline V gene, CDR1 is DFQATT and CDR2 is SNEGSKA (reference sequence). V lost 0 bases and J lost 3, with 12 bases in between. This CDR3 has 14 residues. The CDR3 reads CSARDRGIIYEQYF. CDR3 bases read: TGCAGTGCTAGAGATCGCGGGATTATCTACGAG.

With respect to this clone: Read sequence stops 3 residues before the CDR3 end, and the germline J gene provides the missing end. This chain links TRBV2 with TRBJ1-5, with a tentative D call TRBD1 (6 bases). The CDR3 covers 14 residues. Looked up from germline, CDR1 is SNHLY and CDR2 is FYNNEI. V lost 8 bases to trimming and J lost 3 bases, with 14 bases between them. The CDR3 reads CASGVQGPNQPQHF. The CDR3 DNA, read in part, is TGTGCCAGCGGTGTACAGGGACCCAATCAGCCC.

This clone occurred many times. The CDR3 goes on 3 residues after the read ends, and that part is filled in from the germline J gene. The V call is TRBV7-9, the J call TRBJ2-1; tentative D call: TRBD2 (5 bases). Looked up from germline, CDR1 is SEHNR and CDR2 is FQNEAQ (reference sequence). This CDR3 comprises 12 residues. The V gene lost 6 bases and the J gene lost 7 bases, with 10 bases spanning the gap. CDR3 DNA (partial): TGTGCCAGCAGATCGGGCGGGAATGAG. Translation gives CASRSGGNE. The CDR3 in full is CASRSGGNEQFF. The full variable domain, in which reference TRBV7-9 and TRBJ2-1 provide the parts outside the CDR3, is DTGVSQNPRHKITKRGQNVTFRCDPISEHNRLYWYRQTLGQGPEFLTYFQNEAQLEKSRLLSDRFSAERPKGSFSTLEIQRTEQGDSAMYLCASRSGGNEQFFGPGTRLTVL.

This clone was seen only a few times. The CDR3 end is not reached by the read, which stops 3 residues before it; the germline J gene fills it in. The chain carries TRBV7-6 and TRBJ2-7, with 8 bases lining up with TRBD1. The V and J ends lost 4 bases and 1 base, in that order; junction bases with no gene match: 9. The CDR3 totals 16 residues. Per germline, CDR1 SGHVS and CDR2 FNYEAQ. CDR3 amino acids: CASSSVIGQGSYEQYF. The sequenced part of the CDR3 DNA is TGTGCCAGCAGCTCCGTAATTGGACAGGGTTCCTACGAG.

This clone occurred a few times. The read ends 3 residues early relative to the CDR3; the germline J gene fills the gap. This sequence joins TRBV6-1 and TRBJ1-1; D perhaps matches TRBD1 (5 bases). CDR3 length: 13 amino acids. CDR1 is MNHNS and CDR2 is SASEGT in the germline V gene. CDR3 bases read: TGTGCCAGCAGTGAAGTTGGGGGGAGGGAA. Translated, it gives CASSEVGGRE. The complete CDR3 reads CASSEVGGREAFF.

Regarding this clone: With the read ending 3 residues before the CDR3 end, the germline J gene is used to fill in that end. The rearrangement uses TRBV19 and TRBJ2-5; 14 nucleotides agree with TRBD2. The CDR3 has 17 amino acids. V lost 6 bases to trimming and J lost 5 bases; unmatched junction nucleotides: 11. The germline gives CDR1 LNHDA, CDR2 SQIVND (reference sequence). CDR3 amino acids: CASRRTSGGPPSETQYF. CDR3 bases read: TGTGCCAGTAGGCGGACTAGCGGGGGGCCACCTTCGGAGACC.

This clone was counted at least ten times. The CDR3 spells CASSLAIRQDIQYF. The DNA read from the CDR3 is TGTGCCAGCAGCTTAGCGATCCGACAAGACATT. This rearrangement joins TRBV7-2 to TRBJ2-4; D is undetermined. The DNA ends 3 residues before the CDR3 does, and the rest of the CDR3 is filled in from the germline J gene. V dropped 0 bases and J dropped 8 bases, with 11 bases sitting between them. Germline CDR1 is SGHTA and CDR2 is FQGNSA. The CDR3 covers 14 residues.

This clone was recorded many times. From the germline J gene comes the end of the CDR3, since the read stops 3 residues before it. The chain carries TRBV2 and TRBJ1-2, with 8 bases matching TRBD1. V trimming: 7 bases; J trimming: 6 bases; junction bases outside the gene matches: 7. The CDR3 is 13 amino acids. Germline-derived CDR1 and CDR2 are SNHLY and FYNNEI. The CDR3 DNA, read in part, is TGTGCCAGCAACACGGACAGGGCGAATGGC. As protein: CASNTDRANG. The entire CDR3 sequence reads CASNTDRANGYTF.

This clone was recorded a few times. The read falls 3 residues short of the CDR3 end, and the missing part is taken from the germline J gene. This rearrangement joins TRBV7-8 to TRBJ1-2; D remains unclear. Germline CDR1 and CDR2: SGHVS and FQNEAQ. V lost 5 bases, J lost 5 bases, and 24 bases lay in between. CDR3 length equals 17 residues. CDR3 residues: CASSHYTPGPKPYGYTF. CDR3 DNA (partial): TGTGCCAGCAGCCATTACACTCCGGGTCCAAAACCTTATGGC. The full variable domain, in which reference TRBV7-8 and TRBJ1-2 provide the parts outside the CDR3, is GAGVSQSPRYKVAKRGQDVALRCDPISGHVSLFWYQQALGQGPEFLTYFQNEAQLDKSGLPSDRFFAERPEGSVSTLKIQRTQQEDSAVYLCASSHYTPGPKPYGYTFGSGTRLTVV.

This clone was detected only a few times. Coverage ceases 3 residues before the CDR3 finishes, and the germline J gene fills in the end. The chain employs TRBV7-3 and TRBJ1-1; a possible D gene is TRBD1 (6 bases). The CDR3 consists of 13 residues. Trimming took 1 base from V and 5 from J, leaving 8 bases between them. Germline CDR1 SGHTA, CDR2 FQGTGA. The CDR3: CASSLITGTEAFF. The sequenced part of the CDR3 DNA is TGTGCCAGCAGCTTAATAACAGGGACTGAA. Using reference TRBV7-3 and TRBJ1-1 for the parts outside the CDR3, the full variable domain is GAGVSQTPSNKVTEKGKYVELRCDPISGHTALYWYRQSLGQGPEFLIYFQGTGAADDSGLPNDRFFAVRPEGSVSTLKIQRTERGDSAVYLCASSLITGTEAFFGQGTRLTVV.

This clone was counted between two and nine times. The CDR3 is cut off 3 residues early in the read; its end comes from the germline J gene. V is TRBV7-9 and J is TRBJ1-2; no reliable D call. CDR3 length equals 13 residues. The V and J ends lost 5 bases and 4 bases respectively, with 11 bases between them. Germline loops: CDR1 SEHNR, CDR2 FQNEAQ (reference sequence). CDR3 bases read: TGTGCCAGCAGCATAACAGAGTCCTATGGC. It codes for CASSITESYG. The whole CDR3 sequence reads CASSITESYGYTF. The complete variable domain, with remaining parts taken from reference TRBV7-9 and TRBJ1-2, reads DTGVSQNPRHKITKRGQNVTFRCDPISEHNRLYWYRQTLGQGPEFLTYFQNEAQLEKSRLLSDRFSAERPKGSFSTLEIQRTEQGDSAMYLCASSITESYGYTFGSGTRLTVV.

This clone was seen many times. The CDR3 is cut off 3 residues early in the read; its end comes from the germline J gene. The rearrangement joins TRBV18 to TRBJ2-7; 10 bases line up with TRBD1. Per germline, CDR1 KGHSH and CDR2 LQKENI. The CDR3 loop spans 15 amino acids. After removal of 1 base from V and 2 bases from J, the junction contained 2 bases not matched to a gene. The sequenced CDR3 bases are TGTGCCAGCTCACCACAGGGACAGGGGACCTACGAG. This gives the protein CASSPQGQGTYE. Given in full, the CDR3 is CASSPQGQGTYEQYF. The variable domain in full, completed from reference TRBV18 and TRBJ2-7, reads NAGVMQNPRHLVRRRGQEARLRCSPMKGHSHVYWYRQLPEEGLKFMVYLQKENIIDESGMPKERFSAEFPKEGPSILRIQQVVRGDSAAYFCASSPQGQGTYEQYFGPGTRLTVT.

This clone came up a few times. The read comes to an end 3 residues before the CDR3 does, leaving the germline J gene to fill in the end. The chain has TRBV30 and TRBJ1-1, with no clear D. The CDR3 totals 12 residues. Germline V lookup: CDR1 GTSNPN, CDR2 SVGIG (reference sequence). Trimming pared 1 base from V and 7 bases from J, leaving 10 bases between. Incomplete CDR3 DNA: TGTGCCTGGAGTGGTACAGCACTTGAA. Translation gives CAWSGTALE. The CDR3 in its entirety is CAWSGTALEAFF. Together with reference TRBV30 and TRBJ1-1, the CDR3 gives the full variable domain: SQTIHQWPATLVQPVGSPLSLECTVEGTSNPNLYWYRQAAGRGLQLLFYSVGIGQISSEVPQNLSASRPQDRQFILSSKKLLLSDSGFYLCAWSGTALEAFFGQGTRLTVV.

This clone showed up just a few times. The read is 3 residues too short to cover the CDR3 end, so that end is filled in from the germline J gene. The chain carries TRBV19 and TRBJ1-3; D remains ambiguous. CDR1 is LNHDA, CDR2 SQIVND, per germline (reference sequence). The CDR3 has 13 amino acids. The germline V and J ends were trimmed by 0 bases and 4 bases, with 4 bases remaining between them. CDR3 in amino acids: CASSIDGGNTIYF. The covered CDR3 bases are TGTGCCAGTAGTATAGACGGGGGAAACACC. The entire variable domain, with the rest obtained from reference TRBV19 and TRBJ1-3, is as follows: DGGITQSPKYLFRKEGQNVTLSCEQNLNHDAMYWYRQDPGQGLRLIYYSQIVNDFQKGDIAEGYSVSREKKESFPLTVTSAQKNPTAFYLCASSIDGGNTIYFGEGSWLTVV.

This clone has a count of ten or more. The read ends 3 residues shy of where the CDR3 ends; the end is completed using the germline J gene. This rearrangement joins TRBV2 to TRBJ2-1; 9 bases agree with TRBD1. In germline, CDR1 is SNHLY, CDR2 FYNNEI. The ends lost 8 bases at V and 2 bases at J; junction bases unmatched: 10. The length of the CDR3 is 16 residues. The DNA read from the CDR3 is TGTGCCAGCCCTGGGGCGGGACAGGGCACCTACAATGAG. Translating it yields CASPGAGQGTYNE. In full, the CDR3 is CASPGAGQGTYNEQFF. The full variable domain, its missing parts supplied by reference TRBV2 and TRBJ2-1, is EPEVTQTPSHQVTQMGQEVILRCVPISNHLYFYWYRQILGQKVEFLVSFYNNEISEKSEIFDDQFSVERPDGSNFTLKIRSTKLEDSAMYFCASPGAGQGTYNEQFFGPGTRLTVL.

About this clone: The read terminates 3 residues before the CDR3 end, so the remaining end is supplied by the germline J gene. The chain recombines TRBV20-1 with TRBJ2-5, with a weak D call TRBD2 (7 bases). The CDR3 spans 15 residues. Trimming took off 7 bases at V and 4 bases at J, with 22 bases between the two ends. Germline CDR1 is DFQATT and CDR2 is SNEGSKA (reference sequence). The sequenced CDR3 bases are TGCAGTGGGAAGGGTTCTTCGGGGGGCGGAGAGACC. As protein: CSGKGSSGGGET. The full CDR3 reads CSGKGSSGGGETQYF.

There are a few counts of this clone. Read coverage stops 3 residues before the CDR3 terminus; the germline J gene supplies the remainder. The rearrangement joins TRBV6-1 to TRBJ1-6; TRBD1 matches 7 bases. This CDR3 spans 17 amino acids. V trimming: 1 base; J trimming: 7 bases; junction bases outside the gene matches: 10. The germline CDR1 and CDR2 sequences are MNHNS and SASEGT. The chain's CDR3 is CASSEGGDSLGNSPLHF. The CDR3 bases that were read are TGTGCCAGCAGTGAAGGTGGGGACAGCCTGGGCAATTCACCC.

This clone was recorded a few times. The CDR3 end falls 3 residues outside the read, so it is completed with the germline J gene. The chain carries TRBV29-1 and TRBJ2-1, with 14 bases matching TRBD2. Germline values: CDR1 SQVTM, CDR2 ANQGSEA. The J segment lost 9 bases and the V segment lost 6 bases, leaving 4 bases of the junction unmatched. The CDR3 sequence is 13 residues long. CDR3 bases read: TGCAGCGTCCGACTAGCGGGGGGGGGTGAG. Translated: CSVRLAGGGE. The entire CDR3 protein is CSVRLAGGGEQFF.

This clone has ten or more counts. The CDR3 end falls 3 residues outside the read, so it is completed with the germline J gene. This chain links TRBV20-1 with TRBJ2-7, with TRBD1 identical over 7 bases. After removal of 6 bases from V and 3 bases from J, the junction contained 5 bases not matched to a gene. The germline V gene encodes CDR1 DFQATT and CDR2 SNEGSKA (reference sequence). The CDR3 is 12 residues long. CDR3 sequence reads: CSAGTANYEQYF. The CDR3 DNA, read in part, is TGCAGTGCCGGGACAGCCAACTACGAG.